The 6 T cell receptor beta chains given below trace back to one sample, sequenced in a study of cytomegalovirus exposure and HLA in healthy donors. Primers included in the PCR were 60 Vbeta and 13 Jbeta primers. Method: immunoSEQ multiplex PCR; TCRdb's copy keeps in-frame clones and lacks some. The sample has more than 95,000 clones, under 85% seen once; the top ten hold around 13%. Sequencing input: PBMCs. The receptors here all came from a woman between 40 and 50 years old in good health and CMV-seropositive.

This clone was observed a handful of times. This rearrangement joins TRBV29-1 to TRBJ1-1; D is ambiguous. The CDR3 runs 13 residues. The germline V gene encodes CDR1 SQVTM and CDR2 ANQGSEA. Trimming left V 3 bases short and J 0 bases short, with 8 bases between. As DNA, the CDR3 is TGCAGCGTTGAGGTTGAGGTGAACACTGAAGCTTTCTTT. Translating it yields CSVEVEVNTEAFF.

This rearrangement joins TRBV27 to TRBJ2-7; possible D gene TRBD1, 5 bases. The length of the CDR3 is 15 residues. Between the trimmed V and J ends, which lost 6 bases and 2 bases, there was a span of 17 bases. The V gene's germline CDR1 is MNHEY and CDR2 SMNVEV (reference sequence). The CDR3 region is CASSRTGALTYEQYF. DNA for the CDR3: TGTGCCAGCAGCCGAACAGGCGCCCTAACCTACGAGCAGTACTTC.

The chain employs TRBV28 and TRBJ2-7; possible D gene TRBD1, 6 bases. In germline, CDR1 is MDHEN, CDR2 SYDVKM. There are 14 residues in the CDR3. Trimming took 3 bases from V and 6 from J, leaving 15 bases between them. Written as DNA, the CDR3 is TGTGCCAGCAGTTTTTCGACAGGTTTCTCCGAGCAGTACTTC. Residues: CASSFSTGFSEQYF.

This clone has more than one count but fewer than ten. The chain couples TRBV11-3 to TRBJ2-7; no clear D. V shed 5 bases and J shed 3 bases, with 8 bases lying between them. The CDR3 runs to 12 residues. Germline V gene data show CDR1 as SGHNT and CDR2 as YENEEA. The CDR3 nucleotides are TGTGCCAGCAGCCGTACAGACTACGAGCAGTACTTC. Residues: CASSRTDYEQYF.

This chain joins TRBV2 and TRBJ2-1, with 10 bases matching TRBD2. Losses at the gene ends were 2 bases for V and 7 bases for J; bases not matched to a gene: 8. Germline V gene sequence: CDR1 SNHLY, CDR2 FYNNEI. This CDR3 is 16 amino acids long. CDR3 sequence (DNA): TGTGCCAGCAGTGAACGAAGAGGTAGCGGGAGGAATGAGCAGTTCTTC. The encoded protein is CASSERRGSGRNEQFF.

The chain links TRBV11-2 to TRBJ2-3, with no clear D. The germline CDR1 and CDR2 sequences are SGHAT and FQNNGV. This CDR3 region has 12 residues. Between the trimmed V and J ends, which lost 1 base and 5 bases, there was a span of 4 bases. CDR3 DNA sequence: TGTGCCAGCAGCTTAGGTCTAGATACGCAGTATTTT. It yields the protein CASSLGLDTQYF.